This T cell receptor (beta chain) is from a study of T cells in Graves' hyperthyroidism and ophthalmopathy. Overall study context: The blood sample was taken at first diagnosis, before treatment began.

Authors of the study amplified TCR beta CDR3 regions from RNA transcripts. A set of HTBI primers served as the primers for a first-round RT-PCR of the TCR CDR3. TCRdb independently ran MiXCR on the multiplex PCR reads; one entry per CDR3 protein. The sample carries hundreds of thousands of distinct CDR3 sequences, about 17% recorded once. This clonotype was counted ten times or more. Losses at the gene ends were 5 bases for V and 6 bases for J; bases not matched to a gene: 13. Germline loops: CDR1 SEHNR, CDR2 FQNEAQ (reference sequence). The CDR3 loop spans 16 amino acids. The PBMCs were taken from more than 8 ml of fresh peripheral blood.

This clonotype originated in a woman aged 30 to 39 with Graves' hyperthyroidism. This chain uses TRBV7-9 with TRBJ2-3; 8 nucleotides agree with TRBD2. The sample consisted of blood. This CDR3 reads CASSRELGLAVDTQYF. The CDR3 DNA reads as TGTGCCAGCAGCCGCGAACTCGGACTAGCTGTCGATACGCAGTATTTT.